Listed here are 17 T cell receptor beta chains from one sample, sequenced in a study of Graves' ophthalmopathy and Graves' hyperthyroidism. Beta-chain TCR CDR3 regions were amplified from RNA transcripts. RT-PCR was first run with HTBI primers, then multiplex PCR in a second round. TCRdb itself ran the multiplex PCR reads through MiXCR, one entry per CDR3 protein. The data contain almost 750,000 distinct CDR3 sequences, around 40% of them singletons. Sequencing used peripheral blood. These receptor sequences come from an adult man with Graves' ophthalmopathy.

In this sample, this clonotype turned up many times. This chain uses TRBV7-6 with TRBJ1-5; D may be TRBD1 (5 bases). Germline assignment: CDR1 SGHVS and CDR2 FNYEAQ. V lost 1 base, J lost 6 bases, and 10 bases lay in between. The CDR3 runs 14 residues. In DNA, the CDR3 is TGTGCCAGCAGCTTAGGACAGACCGGTCAGCCCCAGCATTTT. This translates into CASSLGQTGQPQHF.

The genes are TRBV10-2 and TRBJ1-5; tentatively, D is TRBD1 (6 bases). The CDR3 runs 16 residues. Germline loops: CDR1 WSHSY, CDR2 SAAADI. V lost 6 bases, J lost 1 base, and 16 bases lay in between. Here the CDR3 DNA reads TGCGCCAGCAGGGACAGCTCCCCGAGGAGCAATCAGCCCCAGCATTTT. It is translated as CASRDSSPRSNQPQHF.

CDR3 residues: CASSTTDFQETQYF. CDR3 DNA sequence: TGTGCCAGCAGTACGACAGATTTTCAAGAGACCCAGTACTTC. The chain is built from TRBV28 and TRBJ2-5, with a possible D match to TRBD1 (5 bases). The V end lost 5 bases, the J end lost 2 bases, and 12 bases lay between the germline ends. Germline V gene data show CDR1 as MDHEN and CDR2 as SYDVKM. The CDR3 totals 14 residues. The full variable domain, rest sourced from reference TRBV28 and TRBJ2-5, is DVKVTQSSRYLVKRTGEKVFLECVQDMDHENMFWYRQDPGLGLRLIYFSYDVKMKEKGDIPEGYSVSREKKERFSLILESASTNQTSMYLCASSTTDFQETQYFGPGTRLLVL.

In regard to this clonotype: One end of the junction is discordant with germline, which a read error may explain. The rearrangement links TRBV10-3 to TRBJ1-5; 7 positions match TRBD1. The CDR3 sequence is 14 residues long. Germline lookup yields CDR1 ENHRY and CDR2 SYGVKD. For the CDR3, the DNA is TGTGCCAGCAGTTACAGGGACAGTTCACAGCCCCAGCATTTT. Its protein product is CASSYRDSSQPQHF.

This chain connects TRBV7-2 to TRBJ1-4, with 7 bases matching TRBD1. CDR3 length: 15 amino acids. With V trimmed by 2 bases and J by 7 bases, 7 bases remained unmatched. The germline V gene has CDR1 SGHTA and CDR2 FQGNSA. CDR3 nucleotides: TGTGCCAGCAGCTTACAGGGGGGTAGGAGTGAAAAACTGTTTTTT. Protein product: CASSLQGGRSEKLFF.

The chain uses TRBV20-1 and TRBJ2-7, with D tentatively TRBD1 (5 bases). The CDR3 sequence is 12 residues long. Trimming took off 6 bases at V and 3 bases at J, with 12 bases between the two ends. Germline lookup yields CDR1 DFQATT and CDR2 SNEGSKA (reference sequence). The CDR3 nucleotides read TGCAGTGCACAAGACAGCTACTACGAGCAGTACTTC. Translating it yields CSAQDSYYEQYF.

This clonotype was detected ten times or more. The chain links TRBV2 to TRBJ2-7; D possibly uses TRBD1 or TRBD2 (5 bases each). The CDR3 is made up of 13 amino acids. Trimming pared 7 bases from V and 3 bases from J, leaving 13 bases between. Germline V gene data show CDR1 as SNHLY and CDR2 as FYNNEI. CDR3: CASKRDGDYEQYF. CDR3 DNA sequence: TGTGCCAGCAAACGGGACGGAGACTACGAGCAGTACTTC. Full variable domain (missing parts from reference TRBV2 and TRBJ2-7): EPEVTQTPSHQVTQMGQEVILRCVPISNHLYFYWYRQILGQKVEFLVSFYNNEISEKSEIFDDQFSVERPDGSNFTLKIRSTKLEDSAMYFCASKRDGDYEQYFGPGTRLTVT.

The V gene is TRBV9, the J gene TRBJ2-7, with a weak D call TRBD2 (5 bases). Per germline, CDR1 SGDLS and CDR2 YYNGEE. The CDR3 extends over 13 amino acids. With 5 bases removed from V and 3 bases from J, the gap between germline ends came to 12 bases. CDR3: CASSYRLHYEQYF. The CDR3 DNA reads TGTGCCAGCAGTTACCGACTACACTACGAGCAGTACTTC.

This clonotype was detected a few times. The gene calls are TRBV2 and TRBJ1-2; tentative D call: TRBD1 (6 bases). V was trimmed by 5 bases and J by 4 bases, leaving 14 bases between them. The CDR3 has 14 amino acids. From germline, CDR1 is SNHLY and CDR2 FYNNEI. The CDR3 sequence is CASSSSDRPYGYTF. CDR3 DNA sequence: TGTGCCAGCAGTTCCTCGGACAGACCCTATGGCTACACCTTC. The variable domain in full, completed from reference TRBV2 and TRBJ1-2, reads EPEVTQTPSHQVTQMGQEVILRCVPISNHLYFYWYRQILGQKVEFLVSFYNNEISEKSEIFDDQFSVERPDGSNFTLKIRSTKLEDSAMYFCASSSSDRPYGYTFGSGTRLTVV.

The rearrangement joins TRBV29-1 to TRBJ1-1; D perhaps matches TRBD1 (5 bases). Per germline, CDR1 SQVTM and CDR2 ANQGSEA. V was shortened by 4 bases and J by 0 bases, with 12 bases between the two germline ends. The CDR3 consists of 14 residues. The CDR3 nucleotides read TGCAGCGTTGGAAGGGGACGGTTGAACACTGAAGCTTTCTTT. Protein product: CSVGRGRLNTEAFF. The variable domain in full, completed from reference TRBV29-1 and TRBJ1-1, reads SAVISQKPSRDICQRGTSLTIQCQVDSQVTMMFWYRQQPGQSLTLIATANQGSEATYESGFVIDKFPISRPNLTFSTLTVSNMSPEDSSIYLCSVGRGRLNTEAFFGQGTRLTVV.

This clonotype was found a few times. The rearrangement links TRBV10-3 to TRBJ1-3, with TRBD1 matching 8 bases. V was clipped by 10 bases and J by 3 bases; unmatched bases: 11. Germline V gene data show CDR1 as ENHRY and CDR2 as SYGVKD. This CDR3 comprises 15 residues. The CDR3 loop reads CASSAETGGGNTIYF. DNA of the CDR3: TGTGCCAGCAGCGCCGAAACAGGGGGTGGAAACACCATATATTTT.

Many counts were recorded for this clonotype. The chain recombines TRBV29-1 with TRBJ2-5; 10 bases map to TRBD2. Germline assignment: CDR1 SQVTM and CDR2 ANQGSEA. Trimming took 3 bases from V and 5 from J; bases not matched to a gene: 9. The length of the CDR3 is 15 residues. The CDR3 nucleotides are TGCAGCGTTGAGTCCTCTAGCGGGGGAGGTGAGACCCAGTACTTC. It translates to CSVESSSGGGETQYF.

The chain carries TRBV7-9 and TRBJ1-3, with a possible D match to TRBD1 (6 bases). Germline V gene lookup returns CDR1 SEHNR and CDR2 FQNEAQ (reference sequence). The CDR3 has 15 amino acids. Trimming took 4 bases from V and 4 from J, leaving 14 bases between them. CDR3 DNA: TGTGCCAGCAGCTCATACAGGGATCCGGGAAACACCATATATTTT. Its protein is CASSSYRDPGNTIYF.

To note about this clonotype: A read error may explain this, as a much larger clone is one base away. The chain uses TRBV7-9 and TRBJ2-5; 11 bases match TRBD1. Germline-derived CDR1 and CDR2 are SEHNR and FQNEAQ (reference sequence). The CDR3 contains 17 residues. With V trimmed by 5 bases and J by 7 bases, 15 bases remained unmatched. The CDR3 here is CASSANSGTGGVGTQYF. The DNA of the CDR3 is TGTGCCAGCAGCGCCAACTCCGGGACAGGGGGGGTCGGGACCCAGTACTTC.

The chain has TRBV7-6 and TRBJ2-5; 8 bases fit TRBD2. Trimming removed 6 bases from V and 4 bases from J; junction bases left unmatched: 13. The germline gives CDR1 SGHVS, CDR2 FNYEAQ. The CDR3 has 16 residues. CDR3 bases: TGTGCCAGCAGTTTACCCCCTACGGGAGGGGGAGAGACCCAGTACTTC. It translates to CASSLPPTGGGETQYF.

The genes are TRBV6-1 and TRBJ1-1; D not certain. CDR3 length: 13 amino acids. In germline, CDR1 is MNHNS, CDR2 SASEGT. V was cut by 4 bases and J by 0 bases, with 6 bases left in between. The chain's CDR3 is CASSVHLNTEAFF. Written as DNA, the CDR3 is TGTGCCAGCAGTGTCCACTTGAACACTGAAGCTTTCTTT.

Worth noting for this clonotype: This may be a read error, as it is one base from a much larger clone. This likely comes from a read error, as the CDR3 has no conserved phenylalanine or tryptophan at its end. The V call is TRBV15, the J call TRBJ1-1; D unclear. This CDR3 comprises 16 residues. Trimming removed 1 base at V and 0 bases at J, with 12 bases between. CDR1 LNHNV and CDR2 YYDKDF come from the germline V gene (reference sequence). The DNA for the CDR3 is TGTGCCACCAGCAGAGGTCGGGAACCTATGAACACTGAAGCTTTCTTA. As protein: CATSRGREPMNTEAFL.